Sequencing of this TCR beta chain was carried out in a study of early T cells in non-severe SARS-CoV-2 infection. Only one count was recorded for this clonotype. MiXCR, run by TCRdb on the 5' RACE reads, gives a single entry per CDR3 protein. Altogether some 62,000 distinct CDR3 sequences are present, roughly a tenth being singletons, with the ten largest covering 1.2%. Germline V gene lookup returns CDR1 SGHRS and CDR2 YFSETQ. This CDR3 is built from 13 residues. Trimming took off 0 bases at V and 5 bases at J, with 7 bases between the two ends. What was sequenced was whole blood. The source of this sequence is an adult who was a healthcare worker with PCR-confirmed SARS-CoV-2 infection or an uninfected control (not recorded which). This chain links TRBV5-1 with TRBJ2-3, with D unresolved. CDR3 in amino acids: CASSLDGRDTQYF. DNA for the CDR3: TGCGCCAGCAGCTTGGACGGGCGAGATACGCAGTATTTT.